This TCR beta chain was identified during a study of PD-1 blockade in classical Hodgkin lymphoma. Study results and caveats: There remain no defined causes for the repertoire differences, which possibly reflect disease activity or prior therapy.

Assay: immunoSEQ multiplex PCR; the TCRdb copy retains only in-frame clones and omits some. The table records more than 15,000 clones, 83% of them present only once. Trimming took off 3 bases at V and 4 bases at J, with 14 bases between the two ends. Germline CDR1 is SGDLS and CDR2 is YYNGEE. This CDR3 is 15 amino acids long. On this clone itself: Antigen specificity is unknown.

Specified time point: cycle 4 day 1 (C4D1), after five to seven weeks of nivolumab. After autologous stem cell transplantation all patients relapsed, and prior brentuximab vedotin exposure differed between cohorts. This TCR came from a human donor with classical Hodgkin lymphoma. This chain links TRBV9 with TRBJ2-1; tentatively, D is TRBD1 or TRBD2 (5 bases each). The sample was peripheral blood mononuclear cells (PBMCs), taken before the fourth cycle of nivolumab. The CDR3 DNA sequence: TGTGCCAGCAGCGGCCGGGACGGGACGTACAATGAGCAGTTCTTC. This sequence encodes CASSGRDGTYNEQFF.